This TCR beta chain was sequenced in a study of immune heterogeneity within non-small cell lung tumors. Whole-study context: Histology included several squamous cell carcinomas, about 11 non-squamous carcinomas and 1 unspecified tumor.

Broader study findings: A significant, moderate positive correlation (R about 0.34) linked local T-cell clonality and tumor mutational burden. Identical dominant CDR3 beta clonotypes recurred among a patient's tumor sites, alongside site-unique high-frequency clones.

Multiplex PCR (32 V and 13 J primers) was used to amplify the TCR beta CDR3. TCRdb passed the multiplex PCR reads through MiXCR, listing each CDR3 protein once. The sample lists just over 15,000 distinct CDR3 sequences, roughly 30% seen once, with less than 5% in the top ten. By its share, this clonotype is medium-sized. The antigen is not known. With around 550 ng used per sample, the template was genomic DNA from bulk tumor. Several far-apart biopsies were taken per primary tumor during surgery. The cohort was untreated, with newly diagnosed non-small cell lung cancer undergoing curative surgery. Sequenced: lung tumor tissue. The TCR was taken from a man aged 40-49 years with non-small cell lung cancer.

CDR3 nucleotide sequence: TGTGCCAGCAGTCCAAACCAGGGTTCCTACGAGCAGTACTTC. Translation gives CASSPNQGSYEQYF. The chain combines TRBV27 with TRBJ2-7; maybe TRBD1 (5 bases). CDR1 and CDR2 from the germline V gene are MNHEY and SMNVEV (reference sequence). CDR3 length: 14 amino acids. The V end was cut by 5 bases, the J end by 1 base, with 12 bases between.